This T cell receptor (beta chain) was observed in a study of cytomegalovirus exposure and HLA in healthy donors. Across the study: Sequencing of approximately 190 million T cells in an earlier analysis found around 100 million unique TCR beta sequences.

With respect to this clone: Its antigen is undetermined.

The study ran its PCR with 60 Vbeta and 13 Jbeta primers. Some clones are missing from TCRdb's copy, which holds only in-frame ones; the method was immunoSEQ multiplex PCR. This sample has about 110,000 clones, with 74% found just once. The V and J ends lost 2 bases and 0 bases respectively, with 11 bases between them. The CDR3 contains 16 residues. Germline V gene sequence: CDR1 SGHVS, CDR2 FQNEAQ. Findings and caveats of the study: Listed as cytomegalovirus-associated were around 160 TCR beta chains.

This rearrangement joins TRBV7-8 to TRBJ2-1; TRBD2 might be the D (5 bases). This TCR came from a middle-aged woman in good health and CMV-seropositive. The sample comprised PBMCs. The CDR3 sequence: CASSLRGPSSYNEQFF. CDR3 nucleotide sequence: TGTGCCAGCAGCTTAAGAGGGCCAAGCTCCTACAATGAGCAGTTCTTC.